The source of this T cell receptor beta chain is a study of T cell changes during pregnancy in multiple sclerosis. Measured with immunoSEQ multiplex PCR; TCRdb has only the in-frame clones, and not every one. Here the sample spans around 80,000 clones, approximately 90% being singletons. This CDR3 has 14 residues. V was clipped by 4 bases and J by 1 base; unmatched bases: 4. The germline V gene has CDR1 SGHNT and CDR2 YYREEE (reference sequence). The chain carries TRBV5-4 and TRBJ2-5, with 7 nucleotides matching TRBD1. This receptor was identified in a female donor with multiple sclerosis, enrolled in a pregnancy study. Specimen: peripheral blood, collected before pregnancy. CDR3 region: CASSTGQAQETQYF. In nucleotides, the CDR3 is TGTGCCAGCAGCACCGGACAGGCCCAAGAGACCCAGTACTTC.